This T cell receptor (beta chain) emerged from a study of neurological immune-mediated disorders. There are 15 residues in the CDR3. Germline V gene data show CDR1 as DFQATT and CDR2 as SNEGSKA (reference sequence). V lost 4 bases and J lost 4; bases outside the gene matches: 9. Findings and limits, study-wide: The phylogenetic placement of 18 of 34 multiple sclerosis patients' repertoires in one related-CDR3 cluster constitutes a possible signature.

This clonotype came up many times. No antigen is known for it. TCRdb re-called the 5' RACE reads with MiXCR, one entry per CDR3 protein. The table has some 65,000 distinct CDR3 sequences, 3.5% to 4.5% seen once. The sample taken for sequencing was PBMCs. The receptor comes from a man aged 45-65 years with multiple sclerosis. The chain uses TRBV20-1 and TRBJ2-1; 8 nucleotides agree with TRBD2. CDR3 in DNA: TGCAGTGCTAAACCCGGGGGGGCAGGGTACAATGAGCAGTTCTTC. Encoded protein: CSAKPGGAGYNEQFF.